The 23 T cell receptor beta chains presented below share a single source sample, sequenced in a study of blood T cell repertoires in COVID-19. TCRdb's table, derived via immunoSEQ multiplex PCR, lists solely in-frame clones and lacks some. Here the sample spans over 200,000 clones, about 80% being singletons. The specimen was PBMCs or T cells enriched from blood (not recorded which). These receptors originate from a man aged 55 to 69 who had recovered from COVID-19.

In its sample, this clone was seen a few times. The V and J genes are TRBV7-2 and TRBJ2-2; 9 nucleotides agree with TRBD2. CDR1 is SGHTA and CDR2 is FQGNSA in the germline V gene. The length of the CDR3 is 16 residues. Trimming removed 4 bases from V and 6 bases from J; junction bases left unmatched: 9. As DNA, the CDR3 is TGTGCCAGCAGCTCCGCGGGGCTAGCGGGGTCCGGGGAGCTGTTTTTT. Its protein is CASSSAGLAGSGELFF.

A remark on this clone: This CDR3 is also generated by other DNA sequences in the sample. The V gene is TRBV3-1 (or the pseudogene TRBV3-2), the J gene TRBJ1-3; D possibly corresponds to TRBD1 (6 bases). The length of the CDR3 is 15 residues. The germline V gene encodes CDR1 LGHDT and CDR2 YNNKEL (reference sequence). V shed 1 base and J shed 2 bases, with 9 bases lying between them. The CDR3 DNA reads TGTGCCAGCAGCCAAGGTAGGACAGCTGGAAACACCATATATTTT. It codes for CASSQGRTAGNTIYF.

The CDR3 protein is CASSPPRGSYNEQFF. The CDR3 DNA reads as TGTGCCAGCTCACCACCGAGAGGATCCTACAATGAGCAGTTCTTC. The rearrangement links TRBV18 to TRBJ2-1; D is unclear. Germline CDR1 reads KGHSH; CDR2 reads LQKENI. The V gene lost 0 bases and the J gene lost 1 base, with 7 bases spanning the gap. The CDR3 is 15 residues long.

This chain joins TRBV11-2 and TRBJ1-1; TRBD1 matches 11 bases. The J segment lost 4 bases and the V segment lost 5 bases, leaving 3 bases of the junction unmatched. CDR1 is SGHAT, CDR2 FQNNGV, per germline. The CDR3 is 14 amino acids. CDR3 coding DNA: TGTGCCAGCAGCAACGGACAGGGGGCCACTGAAGCTTTCTTT. Translation gives CASSNGQGATEAFF.

At least ten counts were recorded for this clone. The rearrangement uses TRBV20-1 and TRBJ2-7, with 10 bases identical to TRBD1. The CDR3 sequence is 14 residues long. The trim removed 3 bases at V and 2 bases at J, leaving 4 bases unmatched. Germline V gene lookup returns CDR1 DFQATT and CDR2 SNEGSKA (reference sequence). The CDR3 DNA reads TGCAGTGCTAGTGGGACAGGGGTCACCTACGAGCAGTACTTC. Protein product: CSASGTGVTYEQYF.

As concerns this clone: Sequence at one end of the junction differs from germline and may be a read error. The chain employs TRBV7-7 and TRBJ2-5; 7 nucleotides line up with TRBD2. Germline values: CDR1 SSHAT, CDR2 FNYEAQ (reference sequence). This CDR3 contains 15 residues. The CDR3 DNA follows: TGTGCTAGCAGCTTAGGGGCAGGGAGGGAGGAGACCCAGTACTTC. Translation gives CASSLGAGREETQYF.

The chain carries TRBV3-1 (or the pseudogene TRBV3-2) and TRBJ1-6; D is unresolved. The CDR3 has 14 residues. From germline, CDR1 is LGHDT and CDR2 YNNKEL (reference sequence). Trimming took 0 bases from V and 7 from J, leaving 7 bases between them. The CDR3 sequence: CASSQDFRNSPLHF. The DNA of the CDR3 is TGTGCCAGCAGCCAAGATTTCAGGAATTCACCCCTCCACTTT.

The rearrangement joins TRBV11-1 to TRBJ1-1; a possible D gene is TRBD1 (6 bases). The CDR3 length is 14 residues. Trimming took off 3 bases at V and 4 bases at J, with 12 bases between the two ends. CDR1 is SGHAT, CDR2 FQDESV, per germline (reference sequence). As DNA, the CDR3 is TGTGCCAGCAGCTTCGGGGGGCTCGGCACTGAAGCTTTCTTT. Amino acids: CASSFGGLGTEAFF.

The chain couples TRBV15 to TRBJ2-7; D remains ambiguous. CDR3 length: 14 amino acids. CDR1 LNHNV and CDR2 YYDKDF come from the germline V gene (reference sequence). V lost 0 bases to trimming and J lost 6 bases, with 12 bases between them. The CDR3 DNA sequence: TGTGCCACCAGCAGAGATCCCCTGACGGGCGAGCAGTACTTC. Its protein is CATSRDPLTGEQYF.

The gene calls are TRBV3-1 (or the pseudogene TRBV3-2) and TRBJ2-5, with a possible D match to TRBD2 (5 bases). V gave up 0 bases and J gave up 5 bases, with 19 bases separating them. Germline V lookup: CDR1 LGHDT, CDR2 YNNKEL (reference sequence). The length of the CDR3 is 17 residues. CDR3 DNA sequence: TGTGCCAGCAGCCAAGAGGTATCCAGCACGAGAGGGGAGACCCAGTACTTC. Protein sequence: CASSQEVSSTRGETQYF.

This rearrangement joins TRBV5-1 to TRBJ2-2, with D tentatively TRBD1 (5 bases). Trimming removed 1 base from V and 3 bases from J, with 10 bases in between. Germline CDR1 SGHRS, CDR2 YFSETQ. The CDR3 has 15 residues. CDR3 protein: CASSLRQGHTGELFF. For the CDR3, the DNA is TGCGCCAGCAGCTTGCGCCAGGGCCACACCGGGGAGCTGTTTTTT.

This sequence joins TRBV4-2 and TRBJ1-5; D is undetermined. The V end was cut by 0 bases, the J end by 0 bases, with 9 bases between. This CDR3 contains 16 residues. Looked up from germline, CDR1 is LGHNA and CDR2 is YNFKEQ. The CDR3 reads CASSQEGQASNQPQHF. The CDR3, as DNA: TGTGCCAGCAGCCAAGAGGGTCAGGCTAGCAATCAGCCCCAGCATTTT.

The rearrangement links TRBV11-2 to TRBJ2-7, with 8 positions matching TRBD1. The V segment lost 5 bases and the J segment 2 bases; nucleotides outside the gene matches: 14. CDR1 is SGHAT, CDR2 FQNNGV, per germline. This CDR3 region has 17 residues. CDR3 loop: CASSLSRQGLDPYEQYF. The CDR3 DNA reads TGTGCCAGCAGCCTATCAAGACAGGGGTTAGATCCCTACGAGCAGTACTTC.

This clone was detected once. The chain couples TRBV29-1 to TRBJ1-2; 8 nucleotides line up with TRBD1. The CDR3 contains 11 residues. The junction had 2 bases not matched to a gene; V was cut back by 4 bases and J by 7 bases. Germline V gives CDR1 SQVTM, CDR2 ANQGSEA. The CDR3 coding sequence is TGCAGCGTTGGGACAGGGATTGGCTACACCTTC. The encoded protein is CSVGTGIGYTF.

This clone was seen only a few times. The J gene is TRBJ1-5, the V gene TRBV19; 8 bases line up with TRBD1. This CDR3 is built from 15 residues. Germline V gene lookup returns CDR1 LNHDA and CDR2 SQIVND (reference sequence). V lost 6 bases to trimming and J lost 2 bases; unmatched junction nucleotides: 6. The CDR3 DNA reads TGTGCCAGTAGCCAGGGGGCTTGGGGCAATCAGCCCCAGCATTTT. It encodes CASSQGAWGNQPQHF.

This chain uses TRBV19 with TRBJ2-1, with TRBD2 matching over 9 bases. The CDR3 is 16 residues long. V shed 6 bases, J shed 0 bases, and the junction held 6 bases outside the gene matches. CDR1 is LNHDA, CDR2 SQIVND, per germline (reference sequence). CDR3 in amino acids: CASSPRGGASYNEQFF. The CDR3 bases are TGTGCCAGTAGCCCCCGCGGGGGGGCCTCCTACAATGAGCAGTTCTTC.

CDR3 coding DNA: TGTGCCAGCAGCCCAGAAGGACAGAGCTCCTATAATTCACCCCTCCACTTT. It is translated as CASSPEGQSSYNSPLHF. This sequence joins TRBV5-5 and TRBJ1-6; TRBD1 is a possible D gene (6 bases). The CDR3 extends over 17 amino acids. V gave up 4 bases and J gave up 0 bases, with 14 bases separating them. Germline CDR1 and CDR2: SGHKS and YYEKEE (reference sequence).

The V call is TRBV7-3, the J call TRBJ1-2; 7 nucleotides align to TRBD1. V gave up 8 bases and J gave up 2 bases; unmatched junction bases: 8. The CDR3 has 14 residues. Per germline, CDR1 SGHTA and CDR2 FQGTGA. The CDR3 DNA sequence: TGTGCCAGCGGGCGGGACAGCCAAAACTATGGCTACACCTTC. This sequence encodes CASGRDSQNYGYTF.

This clone occurred a few times. The chain carries TRBV18 and TRBJ2-3; maybe TRBD1 (5 bases). The V end lost 6 bases, the J end lost 7 bases, and 17 bases lay between the germline ends. In germline, CDR1 is KGHSH, CDR2 LQKENI. The CDR3 has 14 amino acids. The CDR3 coding sequence is TGTGCCAGCTCTCCAGAAACGGACACCCATACGCAGTATTTT. Translated: CASSPETDTHTQYF.

The V and J genes are TRBV19 and TRBJ2-1, with 10 bases aligning to TRBD1. Germline CDR1 LNHDA, CDR2 SQIVND (reference sequence). This CDR3 has 17 amino acids. The V and J ends lost 1 base and 4 bases, in that order; junction bases with no gene match: 7. CDR3 bases: TGTGCCAGTAGTATAGTCGGACAGGGGGTGTCATACAATGAGCAGTTCTTC. Translating gives CASSIVGQGVSYNEQFF.

The chain employs TRBV19 and TRBJ2-7; D is uncertain. The V end was cut by 0 bases, the J end by 4 bases, with 10 bases between. Germline V gene lookup returns CDR1 LNHDA and CDR2 SQIVND (reference sequence). The length of the CDR3 is 14 residues. The chain's CDR3 is CASSIEPGPYEQYF. CDR3 sequence (DNA): TGTGCCAGTAGTATAGAACCGGGTCCTTACGAGCAGTACTTC.

There are a few counts of this clone. The rearrangement links TRBV9 to TRBJ1-6; 11 bases line up with TRBD1. Germline lookup yields CDR1 SGDLS and CDR2 YYNGEE. This CDR3 region has 16 residues. J was trimmed by 3 bases and V by 6 bases; bases with no gene match: 5. CDR3 sequence reads: CASIRTGGIYNSPLHF. The CDR3 DNA reads as TGTGCCAGCATCCGGACAGGGGGCATCTATAATTCACCCCTCCACTTT. Drawing the rest from reference TRBV9 and TRBJ1-6, the complete variable domain is DSGVTQTPKHLITATGQRVTLRCSPRSGDLSVYWYQQSLDQGLQFLIQYYNGEERAKGNILERFSAQQFPDLHSELNLSSLELGDSALYFCASIRTGGIYNSPLHFGNGTRLTVT.

This chain links TRBV5-1 with TRBJ2-1; D is unclear. Per germline, CDR1 SGHRS and CDR2 YFSETQ. Trimming stripped 2 bases from V and 6 bases from J, with 6 bases between. The CDR3 is 12 amino acids. The CDR3 nucleotides read TGCGCCAGCAGCTTCGAGAGCAATGAGCAGTTCTTC. Its translation: CASSFESNEQFF.